The T cell receptor beta chain under discussion was sequenced for a study of cytomegalovirus exposure and HLA in healthy donors. CDR3 length: 14 amino acids. From germline, CDR1 is KGHSH and CDR2 LQKENI. Trimming stripped 2 bases from V and 5 bases from J, with 12 bases between. 13 Jbeta primers and 60 Vbeta primers were used for the PCR. Libraries were prepared by immunoSEQ multiplex PCR; TCRdb keeps only in-frame clonotypes and omits some of them. The sample lists about 160,000 clones, approximately 78% occurring once. V gene TRBV18 combines with J gene TRBJ1-1; D is ambiguous. Sequencing used PBMCs. This TCR was sampled from a male donor in good health and CMV-seropositive. The CDR3 reads CASSPTTERTEAFF. The CDR3 DNA sequence: TGTGCCAGCTCACCAACGACGGAGCGAACTGAAGCTTTCTTT.